This T cell receptor beta chain was obtained from a study of CD8 T cells in ankylosing spondylitis. Germline V gene sequence: CDR1 LGHNA, CDR2 YSLEER. The V gene lost 0 bases and the J gene lost 1 base, with 14 bases spanning the gap. The CDR3 runs to 17 residues. This clonotype was picked up a small number of times. Its cognate antigen is unknown. The study, taken as a whole, reports: Disease-linked clones reportedly showed significant enrichment in matched ankylosing spondylitis synovial fluid.

TCRdb ran MiXCR on the 5' RACE reads and lists one entry per CDR3 protein. Here the sample spans 150,000 to 200,000 distinct CDR3 sequences, roughly 30% being singletons. Material for sequencing was synovial fluid, either unsorted or a sorted T cell fraction (not recorded which). This chain uses TRBV4-3 with TRBJ2-3; D gene unclear. This receptor was identified in a male donor with ankylosing spondylitis. The CDR3 spells CASSQDRLWVGTDTQYF. DNA for the CDR3: TGCGCCAGCAGCCAAGATCGTTTATGGGTTGGCACAGATACGCAGTATTTT.